The T cell receptor (beta chain) described here comes from a study of blood T cell repertoires in COVID-19. V lost 0 bases, J lost 7 bases, and 13 bases lay in between. CDR3 length: 14 residues. Germline V gene sequence: CDR1 GTSNPN, CDR2 SVGIG (reference sequence). Followed over time, Seattle patients had been enrolled while infection was active. The method was immunoSEQ multiplex PCR; TCRdb's version includes in-frame clones alone and lacks a portion of them. The profile shows around 270,000 clones, 75% to 95% of them singletons. The chain carries TRBV30 and TRBJ1-5; tentatively, D is TRBD1 (5 bases). Source material: peripheral blood. The TCR originated in a person in their late teens or twenties with COVID-19, enrolled during active disease. The CDR3 protein is CAWSVRGGLQPQHF. The CDR3 nucleotides are TGTGCCTGGAGTGTCCGGGGGGGATTACAGCCCCAGCATTTT.